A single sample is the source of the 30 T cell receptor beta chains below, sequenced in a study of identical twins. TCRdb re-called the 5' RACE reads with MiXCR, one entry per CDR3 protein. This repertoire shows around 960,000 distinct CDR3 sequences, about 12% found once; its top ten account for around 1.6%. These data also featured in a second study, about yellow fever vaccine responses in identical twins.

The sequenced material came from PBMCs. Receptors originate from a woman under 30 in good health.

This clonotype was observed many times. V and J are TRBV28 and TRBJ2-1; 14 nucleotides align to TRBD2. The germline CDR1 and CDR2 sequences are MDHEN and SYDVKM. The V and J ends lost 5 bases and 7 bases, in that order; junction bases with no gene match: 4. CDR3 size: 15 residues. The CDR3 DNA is TGTGCCAGCAGTCCGGGACTAGCGGGAGTAAATGAGCAGTTCTTC. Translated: CASSPGLAGVNEQFF.

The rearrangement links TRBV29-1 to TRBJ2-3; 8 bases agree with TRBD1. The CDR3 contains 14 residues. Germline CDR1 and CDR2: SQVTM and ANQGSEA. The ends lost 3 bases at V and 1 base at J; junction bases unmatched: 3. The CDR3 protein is CSVDLTGGTDTQYF. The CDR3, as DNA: TGCAGCGTTGACCTGACAGGGGGCACAGATACGCAGTATTTT.

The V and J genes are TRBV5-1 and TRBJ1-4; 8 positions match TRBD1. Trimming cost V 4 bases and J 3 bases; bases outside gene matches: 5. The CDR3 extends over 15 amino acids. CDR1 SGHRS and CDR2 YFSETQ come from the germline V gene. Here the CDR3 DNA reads TGCGCCAGCAGCATAAACAGGGGGGCTAATGAAAAACTGTTTTTT. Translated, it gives CASSINRGANEKLFF. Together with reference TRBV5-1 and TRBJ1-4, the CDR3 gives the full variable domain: KAGVTQTPRYLIKTRGQQVTLSCSPISGHRSVSWYQQTPGQGLQFLFEYFSETQRNKGNFPGRFSGRQFSNSRSEMNVSTLELGDSALYLCASSINRGANEKLFFGSGTQLSVL.

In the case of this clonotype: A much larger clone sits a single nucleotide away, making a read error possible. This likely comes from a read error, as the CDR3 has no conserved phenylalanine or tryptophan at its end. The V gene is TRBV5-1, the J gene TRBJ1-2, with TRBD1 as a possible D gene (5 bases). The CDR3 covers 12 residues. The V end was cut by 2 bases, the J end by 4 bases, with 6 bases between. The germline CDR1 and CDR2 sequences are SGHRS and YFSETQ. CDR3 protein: CASSFDSYGYTS. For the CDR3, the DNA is TGCGCCAGCAGCTTTGACAGCTATGGCTACACCTCC.

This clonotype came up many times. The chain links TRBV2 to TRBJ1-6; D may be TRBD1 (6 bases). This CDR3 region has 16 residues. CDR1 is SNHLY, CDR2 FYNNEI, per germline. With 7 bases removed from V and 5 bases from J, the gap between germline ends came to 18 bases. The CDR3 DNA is TGTGCCAGCAAGACACAGGGCGCATTTCATAATTCACCCCTCCACTTT. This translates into CASKTQGAFHNSPLHF.

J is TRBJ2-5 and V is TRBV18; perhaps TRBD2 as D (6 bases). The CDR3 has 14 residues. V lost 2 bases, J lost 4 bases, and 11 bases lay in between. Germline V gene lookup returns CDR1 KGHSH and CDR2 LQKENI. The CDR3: CASSPGGVVETQYF. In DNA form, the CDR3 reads TGTGCCAGCTCACCAGGAGGGGTCGTAGAGACCCAGTACTTC.

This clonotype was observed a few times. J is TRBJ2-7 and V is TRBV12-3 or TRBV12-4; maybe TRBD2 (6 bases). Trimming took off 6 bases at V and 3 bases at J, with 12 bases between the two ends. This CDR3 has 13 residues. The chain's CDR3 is CASRLAVGYEQYF. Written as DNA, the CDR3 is TGTGCCAGCAGACTAGCTGTTGGCTACGAGCAGTACTTC.

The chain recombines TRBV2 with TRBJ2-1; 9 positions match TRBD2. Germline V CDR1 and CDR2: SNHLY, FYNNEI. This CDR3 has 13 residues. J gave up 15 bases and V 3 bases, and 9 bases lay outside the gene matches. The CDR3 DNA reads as TGTGCCAGCAGTGATCTAGCGGGGCAATCTCGGTTCTTC. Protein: CASSDLAGQSRFF.

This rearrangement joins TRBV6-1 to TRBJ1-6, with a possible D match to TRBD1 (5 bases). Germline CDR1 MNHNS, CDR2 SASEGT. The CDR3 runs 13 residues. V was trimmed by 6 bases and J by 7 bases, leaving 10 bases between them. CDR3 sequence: CASRVEGNSPLHF. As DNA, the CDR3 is TGTGCCAGCAGGGTGGAGGGGAATTCACCCCTCCACTTT.

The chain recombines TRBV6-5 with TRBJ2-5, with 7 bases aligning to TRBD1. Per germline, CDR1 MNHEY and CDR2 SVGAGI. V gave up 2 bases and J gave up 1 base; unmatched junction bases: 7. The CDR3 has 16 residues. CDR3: CASSYRQGGPQETQYF. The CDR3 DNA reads TGTGCCAGCAGTTACCGTCAAGGGGGCCCCCAAGAGACCCAGTACTTC.

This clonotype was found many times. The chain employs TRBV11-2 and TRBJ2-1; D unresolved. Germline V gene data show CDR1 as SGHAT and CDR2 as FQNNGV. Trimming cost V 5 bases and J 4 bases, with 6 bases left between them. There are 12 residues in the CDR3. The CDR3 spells CASSSEYNEQFF. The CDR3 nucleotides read TGTGCCAGCAGCAGTGAGTACAATGAGCAGTTCTTC.

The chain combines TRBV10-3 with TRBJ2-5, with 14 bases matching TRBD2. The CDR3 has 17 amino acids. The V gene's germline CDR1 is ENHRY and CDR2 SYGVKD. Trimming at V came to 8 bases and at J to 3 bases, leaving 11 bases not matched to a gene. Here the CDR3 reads CAIGRATGLAGEETQYF. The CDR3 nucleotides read TGTGCCATCGGACGGGCGACGGGACTAGCGGGAGAAGAGACCCAGTACTTC.

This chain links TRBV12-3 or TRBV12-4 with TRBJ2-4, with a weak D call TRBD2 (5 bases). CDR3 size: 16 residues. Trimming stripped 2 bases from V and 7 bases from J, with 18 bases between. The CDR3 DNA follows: TGTGCCAGCAGTTTATGGGTGGGAGCGGAAGTGAACATTCAGTACTTC. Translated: CASSLWVGAEVNIQYF.

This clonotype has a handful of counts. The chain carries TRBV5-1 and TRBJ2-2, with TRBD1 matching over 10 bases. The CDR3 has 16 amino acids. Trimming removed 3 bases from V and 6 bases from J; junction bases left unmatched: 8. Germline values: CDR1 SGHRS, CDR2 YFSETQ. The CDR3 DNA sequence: TGCGCCAGCAGCTCCCCCGAGACAGGGGGCTCCGGGGAGCTGTTTTTT. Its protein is CASSSPETGGSGELFF.

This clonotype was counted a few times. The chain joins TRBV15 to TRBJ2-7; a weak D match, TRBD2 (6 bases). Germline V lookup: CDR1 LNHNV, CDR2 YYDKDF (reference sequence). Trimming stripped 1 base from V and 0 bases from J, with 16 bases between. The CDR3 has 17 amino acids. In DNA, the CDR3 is TGTGCCACCAGCAGAGTCTTGGAGGGTGCCAGCTCCTACGAGCAGTACTTC. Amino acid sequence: CATSRVLEGASSYEQYF.

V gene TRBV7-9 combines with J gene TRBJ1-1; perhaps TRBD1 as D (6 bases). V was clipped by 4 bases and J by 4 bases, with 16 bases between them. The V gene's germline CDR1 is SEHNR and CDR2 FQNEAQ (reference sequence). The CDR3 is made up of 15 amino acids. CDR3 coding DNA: TGTGCCAGCAGCTCCCGGGGGGGGCAGGCCACTGAAGCTTTCTTT. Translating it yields CASSSRGGQATEAFF.

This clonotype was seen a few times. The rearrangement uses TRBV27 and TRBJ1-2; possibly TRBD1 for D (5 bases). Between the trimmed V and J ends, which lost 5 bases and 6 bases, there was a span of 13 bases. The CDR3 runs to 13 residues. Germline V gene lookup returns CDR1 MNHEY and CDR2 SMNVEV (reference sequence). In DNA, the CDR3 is TGTGCCAGCAGTAAGAGGGGCGTGGATGGCTACACCTTC. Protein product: CASSKRGVDGYTF.

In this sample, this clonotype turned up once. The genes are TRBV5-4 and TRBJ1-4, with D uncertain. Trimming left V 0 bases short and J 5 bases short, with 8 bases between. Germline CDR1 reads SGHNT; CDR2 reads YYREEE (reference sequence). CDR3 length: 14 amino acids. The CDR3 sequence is CASSLDTANEKLFF. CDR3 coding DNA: TGTGCCAGCAGCTTGGATACAGCGAATGAAAAACTGTTTTTT.

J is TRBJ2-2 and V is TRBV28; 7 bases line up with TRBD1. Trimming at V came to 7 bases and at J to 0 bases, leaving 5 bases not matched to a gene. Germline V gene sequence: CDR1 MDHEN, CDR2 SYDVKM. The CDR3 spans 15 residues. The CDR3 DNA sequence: TGTGCCAGCACTACAGGGGCCGCGAACACCGGGGAGCTGTTTTTT. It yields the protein CASTTGAANTGELFF.

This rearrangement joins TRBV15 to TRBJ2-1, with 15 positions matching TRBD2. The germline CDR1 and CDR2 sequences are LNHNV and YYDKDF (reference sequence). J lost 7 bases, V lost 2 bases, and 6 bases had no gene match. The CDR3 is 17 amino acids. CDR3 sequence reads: CATSRFRTSGRANEQFF. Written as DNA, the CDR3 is TGTGCCACCAGCAGATTTCGGACTAGCGGGAGGGCAAATGAGCAGTTCTTC. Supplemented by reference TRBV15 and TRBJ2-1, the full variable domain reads DAMVIQNPRYQVTQFGKPVTLSCSQTLNHNVMYWYQQKSSQAPKLLFHYYDKDFNNEADTPDNFQSRRPNTSFCFLDIRSPGLGDTAMYLCATSRFRTSGRANEQFFGPGTRLTVL.

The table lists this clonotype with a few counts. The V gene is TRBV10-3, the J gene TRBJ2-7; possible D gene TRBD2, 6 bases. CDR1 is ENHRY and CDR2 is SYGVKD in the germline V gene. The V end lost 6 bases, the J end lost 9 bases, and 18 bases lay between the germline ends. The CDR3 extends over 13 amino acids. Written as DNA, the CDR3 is TGTGCCATCAGCGACCGAGGAGGGGAGTGGCAGTACTTC. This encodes CAISDRGGEWQYF.

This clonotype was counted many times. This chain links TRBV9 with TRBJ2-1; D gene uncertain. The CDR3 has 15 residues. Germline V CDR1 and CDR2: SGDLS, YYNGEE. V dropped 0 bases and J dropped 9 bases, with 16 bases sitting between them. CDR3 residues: CASSVEARKESEQFF. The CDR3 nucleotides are TGTGCCAGCAGCGTAGAGGCTAGAAAGGAAAGTGAGCAGTTCTTC. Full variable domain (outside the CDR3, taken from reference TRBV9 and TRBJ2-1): DSGVTQTPKHLITATGQRVTLRCSPRSGDLSVYWYQQSLDQGLQFLIQYYNGEERAKGNILERFSAQQFPDLHSELNLSSLELGDSALYFCASSVEARKESEQFFGPGTRLTVL.

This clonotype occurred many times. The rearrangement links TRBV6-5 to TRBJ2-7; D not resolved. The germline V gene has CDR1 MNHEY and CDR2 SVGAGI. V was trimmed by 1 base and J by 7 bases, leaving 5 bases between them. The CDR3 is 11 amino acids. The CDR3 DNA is TGTGCCAGCAGTTACTTAGGAGAGCAGTACGTC. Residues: CASSYLGEQYV.

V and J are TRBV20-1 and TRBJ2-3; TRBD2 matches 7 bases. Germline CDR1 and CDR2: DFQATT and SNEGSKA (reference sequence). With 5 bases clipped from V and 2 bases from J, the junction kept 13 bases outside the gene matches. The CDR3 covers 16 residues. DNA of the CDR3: TGCAGTGCTCCCCGGGACTACTCTCCATTCACAGATACGCAGTATTTT. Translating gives CSAPRDYSPFTDTQYF.

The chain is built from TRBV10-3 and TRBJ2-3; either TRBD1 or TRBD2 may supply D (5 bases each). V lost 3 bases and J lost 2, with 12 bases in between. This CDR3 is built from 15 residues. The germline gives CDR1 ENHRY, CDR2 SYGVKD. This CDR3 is CAISESGLITDTQYF. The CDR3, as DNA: TGTGCCATCAGTGAATCGGGGCTCATCACAGATACGCAGTATTTT.

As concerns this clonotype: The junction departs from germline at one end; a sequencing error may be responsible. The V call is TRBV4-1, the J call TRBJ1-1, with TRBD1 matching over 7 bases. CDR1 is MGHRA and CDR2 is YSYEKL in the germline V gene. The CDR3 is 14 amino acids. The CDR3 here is CSSSLFDRVPEAFF. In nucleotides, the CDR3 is TGCTCCAGCAGCCTATTCGACAGGGTTCCTGAAGCTTTCTTT.

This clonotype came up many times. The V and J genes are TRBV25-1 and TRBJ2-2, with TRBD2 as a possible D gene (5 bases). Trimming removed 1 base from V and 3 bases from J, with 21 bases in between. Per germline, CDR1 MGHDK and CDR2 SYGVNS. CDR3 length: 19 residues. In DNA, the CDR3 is TGTGCCAGCAGTGAATCCGAGGGCCAAATACGCGCTTACACCGGGGAGCTGTTTTTT. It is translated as CASSESEGQIRAYTGELFF.

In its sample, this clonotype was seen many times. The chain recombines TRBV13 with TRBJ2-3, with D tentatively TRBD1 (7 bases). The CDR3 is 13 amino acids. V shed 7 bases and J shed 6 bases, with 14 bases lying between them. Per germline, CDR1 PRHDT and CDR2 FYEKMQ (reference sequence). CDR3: CASKAQGRDTQYF. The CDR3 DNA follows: TGTGCCAGCAAGGCACAGGGGAGGGATACGCAGTATTTT. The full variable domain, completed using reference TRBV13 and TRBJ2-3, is AAGVIQSPRHLIKEKRETATLKCYPIPRHDTVYWYQQGPGQDPQFLISFYEKMQSDKGSIPDRFSAQQFSDYHSELNMSSLELGDSALYFCASKAQGRDTQYFGPGTRLTVL.

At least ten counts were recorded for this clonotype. DNA of the CDR3: TGTGCCAGCAGTTTAATTGGCGGGACGGGGGAGCAGTACGTC. Translation gives CASSLIGGTGEQYV. The chain is built from TRBV12-3 or TRBV12-4 and TRBJ2-7; D may be TRBD2 (6 bases). This CDR3 is built from 14 residues. Deletions cut 2 bases from V and 7 bases from J, with 15 bases between.

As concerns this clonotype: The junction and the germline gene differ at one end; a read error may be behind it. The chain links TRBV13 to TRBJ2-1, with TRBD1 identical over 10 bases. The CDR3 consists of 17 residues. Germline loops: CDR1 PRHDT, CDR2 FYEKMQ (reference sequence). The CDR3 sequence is CASSLGGGTGVYNEQFF. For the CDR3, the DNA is TGTGCCAGCAGCCTAGGAGGGGGGACAGGGGTCTACAATGAGCAGTTCTTC.